This T cell receptor (beta chain) was found in a study of T cell responses to AZD1222 COVID-19 vaccine. Study-wide results and limits: Across the whole spike, CD4 TCRs peaked at regions 160-218 and 743-854. Unmutated variant regions are reportedly targeted by nearly half of spike-specific TCRs. There were mostly white British donors and more females than males, and clonal diversity was possibly underestimated.

Data came from immunoSEQ multiplex PCR; TCRdb stores just in-frame clones and leaves some out. The repertoire holds about 73,000 clones, with 85% to 90% as singletons. CDR1 is SGHDN, CDR2 FVKESK, per germline. V lost 4 bases and J lost 5, with 11 bases in between. There are 13 residues in the CDR3. Points on this clone: The antigen is not known.

Samples with a second dose at about 4 or about 12 weeks were pooled together. The receptor's source is an adult who received the AZD1222 COVID-19 vaccine. The chain couples TRBV14 to TRBJ1-1; D may be TRBD1 (5 bases). The source material was peripheral blood, sampled 28 days after the second AZD1222 dose. The CDR3 DNA sequence: TGTGCCAGCAGCCTAAGGGGAGGGACTGAAGCTTTCTTT. Translating it yields CASSLRGGTEAFF.